These T cell receptor beta chains were read from a single sample in a study of cytotoxic CD8 clonotypes in ibrutinib-treated CLL. Only in-frame clones appear in the TCRdb table, and some are missing; sequencing was by immunoSEQ multiplex PCR. The sample contains just over 200,000 clones, roughly three quarters of which appear only once. The sample was PBMCs, taken after 12 months of ibrutinib treatment. The source of these receptors is a human donor with chronic lymphocytic leukemia. Both conserved end residues are trimmed from each CDR3. Rows give clone size only sometimes, using once, few, many, or a class for an expanded clone.

>.|TRBV9|TRBJ1-2
ASSAQTGTNYGYT
>.|TRBV5-1|TRBJ1-5
ASSSGGSNQPQH
>.|TRBV2|TRBJ2-3
ASSEFEDTQY
>many|TRBV6-4|TRBJ2-2
ASSPLRGGPNTGELF
>.|TRBV25-1|TRBJ2-5
ASSELAGLSQETQY
>once|TRBV11-1|TRBJ2-7
ASSLGPEQY
>.|TRBV10-2|TRBJ2-7
ASRRGGAYEQY
>.|TRBV7-3|TRBJ1-1
ASSLGPENTEAF
>.|TRBV5-1|TRBJ1-2
ASSPGQGVDGYT
>.|TRBV7-9|TRBJ1-2
ASSLPTDYT
>.|TRBV29-1|TRBJ2-1
SVLTSYNEQF
>.|TRBV27|TRBJ2-1
ASRSGQGLNEQF
>.|TRBV5-1|TRBJ1-6
ASSLQGSNSPLH
>once|TRBV5-4|TRBJ2-6
ASSLASGLSSGANVLT
>few|TRBV11-2|TRBJ2-3
ASSAGQGVTDTQY
>.|TRBV30|TRBJ1-3
AWKRSGNTIY
>.|TRBV15|TRBJ1-1
ATSRVRGQTEAF
>.|TRBV6-1|TRBJ1-1
ASSDFRENTEAF
>.|TRBV7-3|TRBJ2-5
ASSLGLAGGETQY
>.|TRBV2|TRBJ2-1
ASSGDSIPYNEQF
>.|TRBV27|TRBJ1-1
ASSARGQGTEAF
>.|TRBV9|TRBJ2-7
ASSVGLAGAYEQY
>.|TRBV2|TRBJ2-7
ASSGTGIYEQY
>.|TRBV7-9|TRBJ2-3
ASSLSTRTDTQY
>once|TRBV5-1|TRBJ1-1
ASSLSGQPRGDTEAF
>.|TRBV2|TRBJ1-6
ASRRSDQNNSPLH
>.|TRBV28|TRBJ1-3
ASRPPANTQNSGNTIY
>.|TRBV7-9|TRBJ2-1
ASSSPRGARFSYNEQF
>.|TRBV10-3|TRBJ2-7
AISEQGIYHEQY
>.|TRBV2|TRBJ2-6
ASSEASGANVLT
>.|TRBV7-9|TRBJ2-1
ASSHRGWGNEQF
>.|TRBV1|TRBJ2-6
TSSYPCTSRANVLT
>.|TRBV11-2|TRBJ1-3
AYRPVSGNTIY
>.|TRBV5-1|TRBJ2-7
ASSLYQGYEQY
>.|TRBV6-5|TRBJ2-7
ASSYAGPPYEQY
>.|TRBV5-1|TRBJ2-2
ASSFDVGNTGELF
>.|TRBV5-5|TRBJ1-1
ASSLGFSMNTEAF
>once|TRBV11-2|TRBJ2-7
ASSSTGGYEQY
>.|TRBV7-8|TRBJ1-1
ASSLGRRTYMNTEAF
>.|TRBV6-1|TRBJ2-2
ASSETRDTGELF
>.|TRBV27|TRBJ2-5
ASSFMGRYGETQY
>.|TRBV6-6|TRBJ1-1
ASSLGQLNTEAF
>.|TRBV14|TRBJ2-5
ASSQVRETQY
>.|TRBV18|TRBJ2-7
ASSPLAGGDEQY
>.|TRBV14|TRBJ1-1
ASSQQAMNTEAF
>.|TRBV4-1|TRBJ1-2
ASSQEIRALYGYT
>.|TRBV6-5|TRBJ2-7
ASSSRSGTGTNEQY
>.|TRBV11-2|TRBJ1-2
ASSFLSGQGLGGYT
>few|TRBV29-1|TRBJ1-1
SVERTGNTEAF
>.|TRBV11-3|TRBJ2-7
ASSSHRGGEQY
>.|TRBV20-1|TRBJ2-7
SASAGYEQY
>.|TRBV9|TRBJ2-3
ASSVYETDTQY
>.|TRBV28|TRBJ2-1
ASSSSTVLNEQF
>.|TRBV4-1|TRBJ1-1
ASSPRQGGTEAF
>.|TRBV18|TRBJ2-1
ASSPRGGANEQF
>.|TRBV4-2|TRBJ2-2
ASSQDGSGRASGELF
>.|TRBV30|TRBJ1-5
AWSVGPENQPQH
>.|TRBV27|TRBJ2-3
ASRGGTTNTDTQY
>.|TRBV6-1|TRBJ2-1
ASVFPGGPNEQF
>once|TRBV5-6|TRBJ1-1
ASSLLPGGGTEAF